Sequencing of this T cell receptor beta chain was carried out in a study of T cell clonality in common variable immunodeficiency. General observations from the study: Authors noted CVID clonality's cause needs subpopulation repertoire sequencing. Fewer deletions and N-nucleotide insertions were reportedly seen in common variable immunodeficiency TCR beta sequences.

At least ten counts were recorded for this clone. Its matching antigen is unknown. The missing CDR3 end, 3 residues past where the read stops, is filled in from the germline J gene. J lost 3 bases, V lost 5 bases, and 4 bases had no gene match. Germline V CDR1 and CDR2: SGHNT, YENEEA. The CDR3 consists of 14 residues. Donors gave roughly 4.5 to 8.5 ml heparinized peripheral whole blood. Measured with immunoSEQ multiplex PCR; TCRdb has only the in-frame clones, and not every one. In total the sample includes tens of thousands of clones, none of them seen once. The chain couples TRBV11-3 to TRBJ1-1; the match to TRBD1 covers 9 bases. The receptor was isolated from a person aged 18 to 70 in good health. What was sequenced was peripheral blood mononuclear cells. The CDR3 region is CASSKRTGDTEAFF. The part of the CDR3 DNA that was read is TGTGCCAGCAGCAAAAGGACAGGGGACACTGAA.